The next 23 T cell receptor beta chains were all read from a single sample in a study of identifying expanded T cells in peripheral blood. Profiled with immunoSEQ multiplex PCR; TCRdb holds only in-frame clones, not every one. The sample consists of 50,000 to 65,000 clones, around four fifths of them appearing once. Sequenced material: blood. The source of these receptors is a person between 18 and 69 years old in good health.

CDR3 loop: CASSQVFRPQGNSYNEQFF. The CDR3 DNA follows: TGCGCCAGCAGCCAAGTCTTCCGCCCCCAGGGAAACTCCTACAATGAGCAGTTCTTC. The rearrangement links TRBV4-1 to TRBJ2-1; D might be TRBD1 (5 bases). Germline CDR1 MGHRA, CDR2 YSYEKL. The V end was cut by 1 base, the J end by 0 bases, with 19 bases between. This CDR3 region has 19 residues.

The chain uses TRBV9 and TRBJ2-1; 12 bases are shared with TRBD2. The CDR3 extends over 14 amino acids. V lost 3 bases, J lost 7 bases, and 2 bases stayed unmatched. The germline V gene has CDR1 SGDLS and CDR2 YYNGEE. CDR3 amino acids: CASSGTSGVNEQFF. DNA for the CDR3: TGTGCCAGCAGCGGGACTAGCGGGGTGAATGAGCAGTTCTTC.

This chain links TRBV27 with TRBJ2-3, with TRBD2 matching 8 bases. The CDR3 spans 17 residues. CDR1 is MNHEY, CDR2 SMNVEV, per germline (reference sequence). Trimming took 5 bases from V and 0 from J; bases not matched to a gene: 10. CDR3 in amino acids: CASSPYTSGSSTDTQYF. The CDR3 DNA follows: TGTGCCAGCAGTCCCTATACTAGCGGTTCTAGCACAGATACGCAGTATTTT.

This clone has a handful of counts. J is TRBJ1-5 and V is TRBV10-1; D is possibly TRBD1 (5 bases). The CDR3 covers 12 residues. Germline-derived CDR1 and CDR2 are WNHNN and SYGVQD (reference sequence). Trimming removed 8 bases at V and 7 bases at J, with 12 bases between. The CDR3 nucleotides are TGCGCCAGCTTGTCGTGGGACCAGCCCCAGCATTTT. This sequence encodes CASLSWDQPQHF.

The chain links TRBV7-2 to TRBJ2-6, with a possible D match to TRBD2 (6 bases). The CDR3 covers 18 residues. Germline V gives CDR1 SGHTA, CDR2 FQGNSA. V lost 1 base and J lost 4, with 17 bases in between. The CDR3 DNA sequence: TGTGCCAGCAGCTTAGACCCAGGGACTTTTCAAGGGGCCAACGTCCTGACTTTC. Translation gives CASSLDPGTFQGANVLTF.

The rearrangement joins TRBV28 to TRBJ2-7; 8 bases align to TRBD1. Trimming took 2 bases from V and 4 from J; bases not matched to a gene: 7. Germline loops: CDR1 MDHEN, CDR2 SYDVKM. This CDR3 has 15 residues. The CDR3 bases are TGTGCCAGCAGTTTAGGGGGACAGGCCCTATACGAGCAGTACGTC. Translation: CASSLGGQALYEQYV.

The chain employs TRBV6-1 and TRBJ1-2, with unresolved D. Germline V gene lookup returns CDR1 MNHNS and CDR2 SASEGT. The CDR3 runs 10 residues. V lost 9 bases, J lost 3 bases, and 5 bases lay in between. CDR3 sequence reads: CASHDYGYTF. DNA for the CDR3: TGTGCCAGTCACGACTATGGCTACACCTTC.

The V call is TRBV5-4, the J call TRBJ2-4; 10 nucleotides match TRBD2. The J segment lost 4 bases and the V segment lost 3 bases, leaving 4 bases of the junction unmatched. CDR1 is SGHNT, CDR2 YYREEE, per germline (reference sequence). This CDR3 has 15 amino acids. CDR3 amino acids: CASSSGTSEKNIQYF. The CDR3 nucleotides are TGTGCCAGCAGCTCAGGGACTAGCGAAAAAAACATTCAGTACTTC.

J is TRBJ1-1 and V is TRBV27, with D maybe TRBD1 (5 bases). This CDR3 has 16 amino acids. Germline CDR1 reads MNHEY; CDR2 reads SMNVEV (reference sequence). V lost 5 bases to trimming and J lost 0 bases, with 16 bases between them. This CDR3 is CASSPSGGIMNTEAFF. In nucleotides, the CDR3 is TGTGCCAGCAGTCCCTCGGGGGGGATAATGAACACTGAAGCTTTCTTT.

The chain has TRBV29-1 and TRBJ2-2; D is tentatively TRBD1 or TRBD2 (5 bases each). CDR1 is SQVTM and CDR2 is ANQGSEA in the germline V gene. V was shortened by 0 bases and J by 8 bases, with 10 bases between the two germline ends. The CDR3 covers 13 residues. CDR3 loop: CSVEEAGAGELFF. The CDR3, as DNA: TGCAGCGTTGAAGAAGCCGGGGCAGGGGAGCTGTTTTTT.

This chain joins TRBV25-1 and TRBJ1-3; D unresolved. Trimming stripped 5 bases from V and 6 bases from J, with 17 bases between. This CDR3 is 15 amino acids long. Per the germline V gene, CDR1 is MGHDK and CDR2 is SYGVNS. CDR3 amino acids: CASSLAGAGKNTIYF. The CDR3 DNA reads TGTGCCAGCAGTCTAGCAGGTGCGGGAAAAAACACCATATATTTT.

The chain links TRBV7-3 to TRBJ2-3, with TRBD2 matching over 8 bases. Germline loops: CDR1 SGHTA, CDR2 FQGTGA. V shed 4 bases, J shed 2 bases, and the junction held 5 bases outside the gene matches. The CDR3 contains 15 residues. In DNA form, the CDR3 reads TGTGCCAGCAGCTCGCGGGAGGCGAACACAGATACGCAGTATTTT. It codes for CASSSREANTDTQYF. The variable domain in full, with the rest retrieved from reference TRBV7-3 and TRBJ2-3, is GAGVSQTPSNKVTEKGKYVELRCDPISGHTALYWYRQSLGQGPEFLIYFQGTGAADDSGLPNDRFFAVRPEGSVSTLKIQRTERGDSAVYLCASSSREANTDTQYFGPGTRLTVL.

This sequence joins TRBV4-2 and TRBJ1-5; no reliable D call. The CDR3 runs to 15 residues. Germline V lookup: CDR1 LGHNA, CDR2 YNFKEQ. With 4 bases removed from V and 3 bases from J, the gap between germline ends came to 13 bases. The CDR3 coding sequence is TGTGCCAGCAGCCTTTCGATAACCCCCAATCAGCCCCAGCATTTT. This translates into CASSLSITPNQPQHF.

This chain connects TRBV15 to TRBJ2-1; TRBD1 matches at 10 bases. The CDR3 extends over 17 amino acids. Germline V gene lookup returns CDR1 LNHNV and CDR2 YYDKDF (reference sequence). V gave up 3 bases and J gave up 6 bases; unmatched junction bases: 11. The CDR3 reads CATSSRTGGTISNEQFF. CDR3 DNA: TGTGCCACCAGCAGTAGGACAGGGGGTACTATTAGCAATGAGCAGTTCTTC. The full variable domain, in which reference TRBV15 and TRBJ2-1 provide the parts outside the CDR3, is DAMVIQNPRYQVTQFGKPVTLSCSQTLNHNVMYWYQQKSSQAPKLLFHYYDKDFNNEADTPDNFQSRRPNTSFCFLDIRSPGLGDTAMYLCATSSRTGGTISNEQFFGPGTRLTVL.

The chain carries TRBV5-5 and TRBJ2-1, with TRBD2 matching 13 bases. V gave up 3 bases and J gave up 4 bases; unmatched junction bases: 1. The CDR3 spans 15 residues. Germline values: CDR1 SGHKS, CDR2 YYEKEE (reference sequence). The CDR3 DNA reads TGTGCCAGCAGCTCGGGACTAGCGGGGTACAATGAGCAGTTCTTC. Protein product: CASSSGLAGYNEQFF. The entire variable domain, with the rest obtained from reference TRBV5-5 and TRBJ2-1, is as follows: DAGVTQSPTHLIKTRGQQVTLRCSPISGHKSVSWYQQVLGQGPQFIFQYYEKEERGRGNFPDRFSARQFPNYSSELNVNALLLGDSALYLCASSSGLAGYNEQFFGPGTRLTVL.

The V gene is TRBV27, the J gene TRBJ2-7; the D gene is possibly TRBD2 (5 bases). V shed 2 bases and J shed 5 bases, with 16 bases lying between them. Per germline, CDR1 MNHEY and CDR2 SMNVEV (reference sequence). The length of the CDR3 is 15 residues. In DNA, the CDR3 is TGTGCCAGCAGTTTAAATAGCGCCCTGGTCCACGAGCAGTACTTC. Translated: CASSLNSALVHEQYF.

This clone was counted a few times. The rearrangement links TRBV4-1 to TRBJ1-6; D not resolved. The CDR3 loop spans 17 amino acids. Trimming cost V 0 bases and J 0 bases, with 9 bases left between them. In germline, CDR1 is MGHRA, CDR2 YSYEKL. This CDR3 reads CASSQDRGRSYNSPLHF. CDR3 in DNA: TGCGCCAGCAGCCAAGATCGAGGGCGCTCCTATAATTCACCCCTCCACTTT.

J is TRBJ2-1 and V is TRBV7-5; TRBD1, the D gene given by the table, was not confirmed from the DNA. TRBV7-5 is marked as a pseudogene. This CDR3 has 16 amino acids. In DNA form, the CDR3 reads TGTGCCAGAGGTAAGACACAGGGGGGGGACTACAATGAGCAGTTCTTC. Translating it yields CARGKTQGGDYNEQFF.

The chain combines TRBV5-1 with TRBJ2-5; 11 nucleotides line up with TRBD1. V gave up 4 bases and J gave up 5 bases; unmatched junction bases: 7. CDR3 length: 15 amino acids. Germline V CDR1 and CDR2: SGHRS, YFSETQ. The CDR3 nucleotides are TGCGCCAGCAGCCAGGACAGGGACAGGGGGGAGACCCAGTACTTC. This encodes CASSQDRDRGETQYF.

A single count supports this clone. The chain recombines TRBV12-5 with TRBJ1-1; weak D call: TRBD1 (6 bases). With 6 bases removed from V and 3 bases from J, the gap between germline ends came to 14 bases. Germline CDR1 reads LGHNT; CDR2 reads FRNRAP. CDR3 length equals 14 residues. CDR3 sequence: CASGQEGGYTEAFF. The CDR3 DNA sequence: TGTGCTAGTGGACAGGAAGGGGGATACACTGAAGCTTTCTTT.

The chain uses TRBV19 and TRBJ2-2, with D perhaps TRBD2 (5 bases). This CDR3 has 15 amino acids. V lost 3 bases and J lost 5, with 13 bases in between. Germline CDR1 LNHDA, CDR2 SQIVND (reference sequence). DNA of the CDR3: TGTGCCAGTAGTATTGAGGGATCGATGACCGGGGAGCTGTTTTTT. This sequence encodes CASSIEGSMTGELFF.

The chain has TRBV7-8 and TRBJ2-7, with D perhaps TRBD1 or TRBD2 (5 bases each). There are 15 residues in the CDR3. Germline V gene lookup returns CDR1 SGHVS and CDR2 FQNEAQ. Trimming took off 1 base at V and 2 bases at J, with 12 bases between the two ends. CDR3 protein: CASSLVVGPTYEQYV. CDR3 sequence (DNA): TGTGCCAGCAGCTTAGTTGTGGGACCGACCTACGAGCAGTACGTC.

The chain recombines TRBV5-8 with TRBJ2-7, with no clear D. Trimming pared 6 bases from V and 3 bases from J, leaving 10 bases between. The CDR3 runs 12 residues. Germline assignment: CDR1 SGHTS and CDR2 YDEGEE. The CDR3 loop is CASTRVDYEQYF. The DNA for the CDR3 is TGTGCCAGCACCCGGGTCGACTACGAGCAGTACTTC.